A single sample is the source of the 32 T cell receptor beta chains below, sequenced in a study of T cell responses to AZD1222 COVID-19 vaccine (dated by TCRdb to the early 2020s). This sample's time point label indicates: sample from adult after SARS-CoV-2 infection, after symptom onset. To prepare the library, the immunoSEQ multiplex PCR assay was applied. TCRdb's version of the immuneACCESS table is confined to in-frame rearrangements and falls short of the full clone set. An unresolved V gene accounts for under half of the shortfall where checked; the remainder is of unknown origin. Within this sample are over 110,000 clones, with 90% to 95% of them counted one time only. The ten biggest clones cover about 12% of the sample. Sequenced here: peripheral blood, sampled after recovery from COVID-19. These receptors came from an adult who had recovered from COVID-19.

The chain recombines TRBV9 with TRBJ2-7, with D possibly being TRBD2 (6 bases). V lost 0 bases and J lost 5, with 12 bases in between. Germline V CDR1 and CDR2: SGDLS, YYNGEE. The CDR3 runs 14 residues. CDR3 region: CASSVGGLRNEQYF. The CDR3, as DNA: TGTGCCAGCAGCGTAGGGGGACTTCGTAACGAGCAGTACTTC.

The V and J genes are TRBV5-1 and TRBJ1-1; TRBD1 matches 7 bases. V trimming: 1 base; J trimming: 1 base; junction bases outside the gene matches: 4. This CDR3 has 15 amino acids. Germline V gives CDR1 SGHRS, CDR2 YFSETQ. The CDR3: CASSLWTGSNTEAFF. The DNA for the CDR3 is TGCGCCAGCAGCTTGTGGACAGGCTCGAACACTGAAGCTTTCTTT.

V is TRBV5-1 and J is TRBJ2-2; D is unclear. CDR1 and CDR2 (germline): SGHRS, YFSETQ. V lost 0 bases and J 6 bases, leaving 15 bases between the germline ends. The length of the CDR3 is 16 residues. CDR3 sequence: CASSLGVLPSPGELFF. The DNA of the CDR3 is TGCGCCAGCAGCTTGGGGGTCCTACCCTCCCCCGGGGAGCTGTTTTTT.

V usage is TRBV29-1 and J usage is TRBJ2-7; D is possibly TRBD1 (6 bases). The germline CDR1 and CDR2 sequences are SQVTM and ANQGSEA. This CDR3 comprises 13 residues. V shed 6 bases and J shed 3 bases, with 15 bases lying between them. The CDR3 DNA reads as TGCAGCGTAGTCCGGGACAATCGCTACGAGCAGTACTTC. Its protein is CSVVRDNRYEQYF.

The J gene is TRBJ1-1, the V gene TRBV30, with D possibly being TRBD1 (5 bases). From germline, CDR1 is GTSNPN and CDR2 SVGIG (reference sequence). This CDR3 has 13 residues. With 0 bases removed from V and 3 bases from J, the gap between germline ends came to 8 bases. The CDR3 DNA is TGTGCCTGGAGTGTACGGGGGGACACTGAAGCTTTCTTT. This codes for CAWSVRGDTEAFF.

The gene calls are TRBV4-1 and TRBJ1-3; 8 nucleotides match TRBD1. The trim removed 1 base at V and 0 bases at J, leaving 17 bases unmatched. The germline CDR1 and CDR2 sequences are MGHRA and YSYEKL. The CDR3 runs 21 residues. The CDR3 nucleotides are TGCGCCAGCAGCCAAGTGAGGCTCGGGACAGGTCTTGGTTTCTCTGGAAACACCATATATTTT. Its protein product is CASSQVRLGTGLGFSGNTIYF.

This clone was seen just once. The CDR3 spells CASSFQQNSQPQHF. The DNA for the CDR3 is TGTGCCAGCAGTTTCCAACAGAATAGTCAGCCCCAGCATTTT. This chain uses TRBV27 with TRBJ1-5; D remains ambiguous. Trimming stripped 3 bases from V and 6 bases from J, with 12 bases between. The length of the CDR3 is 14 residues. Per the germline V gene, CDR1 is MNHEY and CDR2 is SMNVEV (reference sequence).

The chain has TRBV7-3 and TRBJ2-1; 12 nucleotides align to TRBD2. The CDR3 sequence is 20 residues long. The V segment lost 1 base and the J segment 3 bases; nucleotides outside the gene matches: 13. The V gene's germline CDR1 is SGHTA and CDR2 FQGTGA. In DNA, the CDR3 is TGTGCCAGCAGCTTAAAACCCAGGTCTAGCGGGAGGGCTATCTACAATGAGCAGTTCTTC. It specifies CASSLKPRSSGRAIYNEQFF.

CDR3 amino acids: CASSIRRGTSTDTQYF. The CDR3 DNA is TGTGCCAGCTCCATTAGGCGGGGTACTAGCACAGATACGCAGTATTTT. This sequence joins TRBV7-8 and TRBJ2-3; D is perhaps TRBD2 (6 bases). CDR1 SGHVS and CDR2 FQNEAQ come from the germline V gene. The CDR3 is made up of 16 amino acids. V lost 8 bases and J 0 bases, leaving 18 bases between the germline ends.

The chain combines TRBV28 with TRBJ2-7; a weak D match, TRBD2 (6 bases). V dropped 11 bases and J dropped 1 base, with 15 bases sitting between them. CDR1 is MDHEN and CDR2 is SYDVKM in the germline V gene. This CDR3 contains 13 residues. CDR3 in amino acids: CASVGTVSYEQYF. The CDR3 nucleotides read TGTGCCTCAGTCGGGACTGTATCCTACGAGCAGTACTTC.

The chain uses TRBV28 and TRBJ1-2; unclear D gene. Trimming pared 8 bases from V and 3 bases from J, leaving 13 bases between. Germline CDR1 reads MDHEN; CDR2 reads SYDVKM. CDR3 length: 13 amino acids. CDR3 protein: CASGVQIDYGYTF. The DNA for the CDR3 is TGTGCCAGCGGGGTACAGATTGACTATGGCTACACCTTC.

This sequence joins TRBV9 and TRBJ2-1; 8 positions agree with TRBD2. There are 16 residues in the CDR3. Germline CDR1 is SGDLS and CDR2 is YYNGEE. Trimming cost V 0 bases and J 10 bases; bases outside gene matches: 12. Here the CDR3 DNA reads TGTGCCAGCAGCGTAGCTACGTCGCTAGCGGGTACCGAGCAGTTCTTC. This sequence encodes CASSVATSLAGTEQFF.

The rearrangement uses TRBV10-3 and TRBJ1-5; 10 nucleotides match TRBD1. The CDR3 is 15 residues long. Looked up from germline, CDR1 is ENHRY and CDR2 is SYGVKD. Trimming cost V 5 bases and J 4 bases; bases outside gene matches: 5. The CDR3 is CAISTGTGENQPQHF. The CDR3 DNA reads TGTGCCATCAGTACCGGGACAGGGGAGAATCAGCCCCAGCATTTT.

The chain combines TRBV28 with TRBJ2-5, with D hard to call. The CDR3 spans 12 residues. The V end lost 1 base, the J end lost 5 bases, and 5 bases lay between the germline ends. Germline V lookup: CDR1 MDHEN, CDR2 SYDVKM. CDR3 in amino acids: CASSLYRETQYF. CDR3 nucleotides: TGTGCCAGCAGTTTATACCGTGAGACCCAGTACTTC.

V gene TRBV5-5 combines with J gene TRBJ2-7; D not resolved. Trimming removed 2 bases from V and 2 bases from J, with 8 bases in between. Germline CDR1 is SGHKS and CDR2 is YYEKEE (reference sequence). This CDR3 is built from 13 residues. CDR3 in amino acids: CASSFSRTYEQYF. CDR3 nucleotide sequence: TGTGCCAGCAGCTTTTCCCGGACCTACGAGCAGTACTTC.

The chain uses TRBV7-9 and TRBJ1-4; no clear D. This CDR3 spans 13 amino acids. Germline V gene lookup returns CDR1 SEHNR and CDR2 FQNEAQ (reference sequence). V was clipped by 7 bases and J by 3 bases, with 9 bases between them. CDR3 DNA sequence: TGTGCCAGCAAAGGCGATTCTAATGAAAAACTGTTTTTT. Protein sequence: CASKGDSNEKLFF.

The chain carries TRBV5-4 and TRBJ1-5; D unresolved. This CDR3 comprises 15 residues. Deletions cut 1 base from V and 10 bases from J, with 18 bases between. CDR1 SGHNT and CDR2 YYREEE come from the germline V gene (reference sequence). The CDR3 sequence: CASSLTGAGEGPQHF. DNA of the CDR3: TGTGCCAGCAGCTTGACGGGCGCTGGCGAGGGCCCCCAGCATTTT.

The chain is built from TRBV27 and TRBJ2-7; TRBD2 agrees at 9 bases. Germline V gene data show CDR1 as MNHEY and CDR2 as SMNVEV (reference sequence). The CDR3 length is 15 residues. V trimming: 6 bases; J trimming: 2 bases; junction bases outside the gene matches: 8. The chain's CDR3 is CASSLTLAGPYEQYF. The CDR3 region has the DNA TGTGCCAGCAGCCTGACTCTAGCGGGACCCTACGAGCAGTACTTC.

This chain joins TRBV5-1 and TRBJ1-2; a possible D gene is TRBD1 (5 bases). Looked up from germline, CDR1 is SGHRS and CDR2 is YFSETQ. The CDR3 totals 14 residues. Trimming stripped 0 bases from V and 5 bases from J, with 11 bases between. The CDR3 DNA is TGCGCCAGCAGCTTGGGGGGGACTCAGTATGGCTACACCTTC. Amino acids: CASSLGGTQYGYTF.

V gene TRBV3-1 (or the pseudogene TRBV3-2) combines with J gene TRBJ1-6, with TRBD1 identical over 8 bases. The CDR3 runs 17 residues. The V gene's germline CDR1 is LGHDT and CDR2 YNNKEL (reference sequence). V gave up 0 bases and J gave up 8 bases; unmatched junction bases: 9. CDR3: CASSQDQWTGFHSPLHF. CDR3 in DNA: TGTGCCAGCAGCCAAGATCAGTGGACAGGGTTCCATTCACCCCTCCACTTT.

The rearrangement links TRBV9 to TRBJ2-1, with 9 positions matching TRBD1. Germline lookup yields CDR1 SGDLS and CDR2 YYNGEE. The junction had 15 bases not matched to a gene; V was cut back by 4 bases and J by 4 bases. CDR3 length: 18 residues. DNA of the CDR3: TGTGCCAGCAGCCCCTTGAGGGGAGGGACAGGGTTTTACAATGAGCAGTTCTTC. Translation: CASSPLRGGTGFYNEQFF.

J is TRBJ2-5 and V is TRBV6-4; 10 bases agree with TRBD1. The CDR3 covers 16 residues. Germline CDR1 is MRHNA and CDR2 is SNTAGT. The trim removed 3 bases at V and 3 bases at J, leaving 7 bases unmatched. CDR3 nucleotides: TGTGCCAGCAGTGAATCGCCCGGGACAGGGGAAGAGACCCAGTACTTC. This sequence encodes CASSESPGTGEETQYF.

This chain joins TRBV9 and TRBJ2-2, with TRBD1 as a possible D gene (5 bases). Germline loops: CDR1 SGDLS, CDR2 YYNGEE. Trimming left V 9 bases short and J 1 base short, with 7 bases between. The CDR3 is made up of 12 amino acids. The CDR3 spells CATQGNTGELFF. The CDR3 DNA is TGTGCCACCCAGGGGAACACCGGGGAGCTGTTTTTT.

The V call is TRBV24-1, the J call TRBJ2-3, with D possibly called TRBD1 or TRBD2 (5 bases each). The CDR3 runs to 13 residues. V was trimmed by 7 bases and J by 2 bases, leaving 9 bases between them. Germline V gene data show CDR1 as KGHDR and CDR2 as SFDVKD. The chain's CDR3 is CATRRGVTDTQYF. The CDR3 DNA follows: TGTGCCACCAGGAGGGGAGTCACAGATACGCAGTATTTT.

V gene TRBV4-1 combines with J gene TRBJ2-5; the D call may be TRBD1 or TRBD2 (5 bases each). This CDR3 has 14 amino acids. The germline CDR1 and CDR2 sequences are MGHRA and YSYEKL. The germline V and J ends were trimmed by 1 base and 4 bases, with 10 bases remaining between them. CDR3 DNA sequence: TGCGCCAGCAGCCAAGTGGGGGATCCAGAGACCCAGTACTTC. Its translation: CASSQVGDPETQYF.

The chain carries TRBV6-5 and TRBJ1-2, with D possibly being TRBD1 (6 bases). This CDR3 spans 14 amino acids. Trimming took off 8 bases at V and 4 bases at J, with 17 bases between the two ends. Germline CDR1 MNHEY, CDR2 SVGAGI. The CDR3 here is CASVPMAGAYGYTF. CDR3 DNA: TGTGCCAGCGTACCGATGGCGGGGGCCTATGGCTACACCTTC.

CDR3 residues: CASSPRTGMNTEAFF. For the CDR3, the DNA is TGTGCCAGCTCACCCCGGACAGGAATGAACACTGAAGCTTTCTTT. The rearrangement joins TRBV18 to TRBJ1-1, with 7 nucleotides matching TRBD1. The CDR3 sequence is 15 residues long. V dropped 3 bases and J dropped 0; count of bases not matched to a gene: 4. CDR1 KGHSH and CDR2 LQKENI come from the germline V gene. The variable domain in full, completed from reference TRBV18 and TRBJ1-1, reads NAGVMQNPRHLVRRRGQEARLRCSPMKGHSHVYWYRQLPEEGLKFMVYLQKENIIDESGMPKERFSAEFPKEGPSILRIQQVVRGDSAAYFCASSPRTGMNTEAFFGQGTRLTVV.

The chain links TRBV24-1 to TRBJ1-5; no reliable D call. Deletions cut 8 bases from V and 0 bases from J, with 10 bases between. CDR3 length equals 14 residues. Germline assignment: CDR1 KGHDR and CDR2 SFDVKD. CDR3 in amino acids: CATTFRYSNQPQHF. In nucleotides, the CDR3 is TGTGCCACCACGTTTCGGTATAGCAATCAGCCCCAGCATTTT.

This rearrangement joins TRBV11-2 to TRBJ2-7, with 7 bases matching TRBD1. This CDR3 is built from 14 residues. Germline trimming cut 4 bases from V and 6 bases from J; bases unmatched to any gene: 9. CDR1 and CDR2 from the germline V gene are SGHAT and FQNNGV. The CDR3 DNA is TGTGCCAGCAGCTCAGACATTTCAGGGGGCGAGCAGTACTTC. Its translation: CASSSDISGGEQYF.

This chain joins TRBV3-1 (or the pseudogene TRBV3-2) and TRBJ1-3; D perhaps matches TRBD1 (5 bases). Germline V CDR1 and CDR2: LGHDT, YNNKEL (reference sequence). The V end lost 4 bases, the J end lost 1 base, and 11 bases lay between the germline ends. This CDR3 comprises 15 residues. CDR3 sequence reads: CASSPIGVSGNTIYF. The CDR3 nucleotides read TGTGCCAGCAGCCCGATAGGGGTGTCTGGAAACACCATATATTTT.

The chain is built from TRBV9 and TRBJ2-2, with TRBD2 matching over 8 bases. J lost 0 bases, V lost 1 base, and 2 bases had no gene match. Germline V gene data show CDR1 as SGDLS and CDR2 as YYNGEE. This CDR3 is 16 amino acids long. The CDR3 loop reads CASSVFSGTNTGELFF. The CDR3 coding sequence is TGTGCCAGCAGCGTATTTAGCGGGACGAACACCGGGGAGCTGTTTTTT.

The rearrangement uses TRBV19 and TRBJ2-7, with 7 bases lining up with TRBD1. This CDR3 is 17 amino acids long. Germline CDR1 reads LNHDA; CDR2 reads SQIVND (reference sequence). Trimming cost V 2 bases and J 3 bases; bases outside gene matches: 13. CDR3 nucleotide sequence: TGTGCCAGTAGTATATACCCTCGACAGGGAACGGACTACGAGCAGTACTTC. It is translated as CASSIYPRQGTDYEQYF.